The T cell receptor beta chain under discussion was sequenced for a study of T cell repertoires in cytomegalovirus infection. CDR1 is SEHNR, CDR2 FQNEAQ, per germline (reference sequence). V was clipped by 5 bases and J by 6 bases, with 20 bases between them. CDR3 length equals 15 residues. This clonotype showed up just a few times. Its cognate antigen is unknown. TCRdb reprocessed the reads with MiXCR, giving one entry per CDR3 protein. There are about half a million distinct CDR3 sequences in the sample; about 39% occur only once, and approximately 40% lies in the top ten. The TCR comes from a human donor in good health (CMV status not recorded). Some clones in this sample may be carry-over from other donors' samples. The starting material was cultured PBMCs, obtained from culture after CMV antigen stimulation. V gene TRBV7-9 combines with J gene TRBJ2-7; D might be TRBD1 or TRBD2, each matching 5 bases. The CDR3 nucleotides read TGTGCCAGCAGCCGACCCGCCGGGTCGGGGCTCGAGCAGTACTTC. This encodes CASSRPAGSGLEQYF.